Presented here are 8 T cell receptor beta chains from one specimen sequenced in a study of blood T cells in healthy people across ages. A J-beta primer mix and a sample-barcoded 5' primer were used in a second PCR of roughly 6 to 12 cycles. One entry per CDR3 protein results from TCRdb running MiXCR on the 5' RACE reads. The table includes 1.8 million or so distinct CDR3 sequences, 39% detected once. The sample comprised blood. These receptors originate from a human donor in good health.

This chain links TRBV7-2 with TRBJ2-1; D is undetermined. The V and J ends lost 4 bases and 8 bases respectively, with 6 bases between them. CDR3 size: 11 residues. Germline V lookup: CDR1 SGHTA, CDR2 FQGNSA. The CDR3, as DNA: TGTGCCAGCAGCTCAGGCTATGAGCAGTTCTTC. Amino acid sequence: CASSSGYEQFF.

This clonotype was seen a few times. CDR3 protein: CASSLQGLNQETQYF. The DNA of the CDR3 is TGTGCCAGCAGCTTACAAGGACTCAACCAAGAGACCCAGTACTTC. The rearrangement joins TRBV7-2 to TRBJ2-5; weak D call: TRBD2 (5 bases). The germline V gene has CDR1 SGHTA and CDR2 FQGNSA. Deletions cut 2 bases from V and 0 bases from J, with 10 bases between. The CDR3 spans 15 residues.

The V gene is TRBV5-6, the J gene TRBJ1-3; D is ambiguous. The CDR3 consists of 11 residues. V was cut by 2 bases and J by 8 bases, with 5 bases left in between. CDR1 and CDR2 from the germline V gene are SGHDT and YYEEEE. The CDR3 DNA is TGTGCCAGCAGCTTTTCGGACACCATATATTTT. Translating gives CASSFSDTIYF.

The gene calls are TRBV5-1 and TRBJ2-2, with TRBD1 as a possible D gene (6 bases). V was trimmed by 0 bases and J by 7 bases, leaving 13 bases between them. This CDR3 contains 15 residues. Germline V lookup: CDR1 SGHRS, CDR2 YFSETQ. CDR3: CASSLAAGVVGELFF. CDR3 DNA: TGCGCCAGCAGCTTGGCGGCAGGGGTCGTCGGGGAGCTGTTTTTT. Full variable domain (outside the CDR3, taken from reference TRBV5-1 and TRBJ2-2): KAGVTQTPRYLIKTRGQQVTLSCSPISGHRSVSWYQQTPGQGLQFLFEYFSETQRNKGNFPGRFSGRQFSNSRSEMNVSTLELGDSALYLCASSLAAGVVGELFFGEGSRLTVL.

Only one count was recorded for this clonotype. At one boundary the junction diverges from the germline segment, which might be a read error. The CDR3 sequence: CAGSSHYLGRGYEQYF. Here the CDR3 DNA reads TGTGCCGGCAGTTCTCACTATTTAGGACGGGGCTACGAGCAGTACTTC. V is TRBV27 and J is TRBJ2-7; TRBD2 might be the D (5 bases). The CDR3 runs to 16 residues. Germline V gene lookup returns CDR1 MNHEY and CDR2 SMNVEV (reference sequence).

This clonotype was seen more than once but under ten times. This rearrangement joins TRBV29-1 to TRBJ1-1; tentatively, D is TRBD1 (5 bases). Trimming removed 7 bases from V and 4 bases from J, with 16 bases in between. Germline lookup yields CDR1 SQVTM and CDR2 ANQGSEA. This CDR3 spans 13 amino acids. The CDR3: CSADGGELTEAFF. The CDR3 nucleotides are TGCAGCGCCGATGGGGGAGAACTCACTGAAGCTTTCTTT.

This clonotype was seen a few times. The V gene is TRBV5-6, the J gene TRBJ2-5; perhaps TRBD2 as D (6 bases). There are 14 residues in the CDR3. V was clipped by 4 bases and J by 4 bases, with 14 bases between them. Germline CDR1 SGHDT, CDR2 YYEEEE. The CDR3 DNA sequence: TGTGCCAGCAGCCCCGCAGTGGGAGGAGAGACCCAGTACTTC. Protein sequence: CASSPAVGGETQYF.

This clonotype was seen a handful of times. The chain recombines TRBV7-2 with TRBJ1-2; D is unresolved. This CDR3 has 12 amino acids. Germline V gene data show CDR1 as SGHTA and CDR2 as FQGNSA. Trimming stripped 5 bases from V and 6 bases from J, with 10 bases between. CDR3 protein: CASSQTPHGYTF. DNA of the CDR3: TGTGCCAGCAGCCAAACCCCCCATGGCTACACCTTC.